This T cell receptor beta chain was captured in a study of blood T cell repertoires in COVID-19. Study summary: Samples of COVID-19 (acute and convalescent) were obtained from the United States, Italy and Spain. T cells, B-cell-depleted T cells, or PBMCs supplied cDNA or gDNA.

The CDR3 spans 19 residues. Trimming took off 4 bases at V and 0 bases at J, with 23 bases between the two ends. From germline, CDR1 is SGHTS and CDR2 YDEGEE. In the original analysis: Reference gene primer amplification yielded estimated nucleated cell counts. Clones were sequenced by immunoSEQ multiplex PCR, and TCRdb holds only the in-frame ones, with some missing. D and trimming come from the DNA, and the V and J calls and clone size come from that table. This sample has 250,000 to 300,000 clones, with roughly 90% found just once. This clone showed up just once. The sample was peripheral blood. The TCR sequence derives from a man aged 25-40 years with active or convalescent COVID-19. The chain joins TRBV5-8 to TRBJ2-1; TRBD1 might be the D (7 bases). The CDR3 reads CASSPRGRGTSNSYNEQFF. The CDR3 coding sequence is TGTGCCAGCAGCCCTAGGGGGCGGGGAACGAGTAACTCCTACAATGAGCAGTTCTTC. The variable domain in full, with the rest retrieved from reference TRBV5-8 and TRBJ2-1, is EAGVTQSPTHLIKTRGQQATLRCSPISGHTSVYWYQQALGLGLQFLLWYDEGEERNRGNFPPRFSGRQFPNYSSELNVNALELEDSALYLCASSPRGRGTSNSYNEQFFGPGTRLTVL.